The sequence of this TCR beta chain was determined in a study of shared clonotypes between healthy human individuals. V shed 6 bases, J shed 9 bases, and the junction held 6 bases outside the gene matches. In germline, CDR1 is MRHNA, CDR2 SNTAGT. The CDR3 loop spans 14 amino acids. CD45RA-negative memory and CD45RA+ naive subsets were split from the CD4+ cells. Clones were read by immunoSEQ multiplex PCR, and TCRdb kept only the in-frame ones, dropping some. The sample has about 1 million clones, under 80% seen once. V usage is TRBV6-4 and J usage is TRBJ2-1; TRBD2 aligns across 12 bases. Input material: memory CD4+ T cells sorted from blood. Subset reported: CD45RA-negative fraction. This clonotype originated in a man aged 18 to 30 in good health. The CDR3 nucleotides are TGTGCCAGCAGGACGACTAGCGGGGGTGGTGAGCAGTTCTTC. This sequence encodes CASRTTSGGGEQFF.